This is a list of T cell receptor beta chains from one sample in a study of cytomegalovirus exposure and HLA in healthy donors. Produced via immunoSEQ multiplex PCR; TCRdb's table is partial and in-frame only. The data hold about 180,000 clones, with 77% observed a single time. Sequencing was carried out using PBMCs. The receptors here all came from a woman younger than 45 in good health and CMV-seropositive. The CDR3 runs from the conserved cysteine through the conserved F or W. A D gene is named only where the DNA matches it firmly. Not all rows give a size; the values are once, few, many and, for expanded clones, a class.

clone size	D gene	CDR3 length	V gene	J gene	CDR3 protein	CDR3 DNA
.	TRBD1	14	TRBV28	TRBJ1-1	CASSFQGADTEAFF	TGTGCCAGCAGTTTCCAGGGGGCGGACACTGAAGCTTTCTTT
.	TRBD2	15	TRBV7-9	TRBJ2-7	CASSGLAGGYYEQYF	TGTGCCAGCAGCGGACTAGCGGGAGGGTACTACGAGCAGTACTTC
.	.	14	TRBV27	TRBJ2-7	CASKNPYNSYEQYF	TGTGCCAGCAAAAACCCCTATAACTCCTACGAGCAGTACTTC
.	TRBD1	15	TRBV9	TRBJ2-2	CASSARDRGTGELFF	TGTGCCAGCAGCGCCCGGGACAGGGGGACCGGGGAGCTGTTTTTT
.	.	14	TRBV6-5	TRBJ1-6	CASSTGLTISPLHF	TGTGCCAGCAGTACGGGACTCACGATTTCACCCCTCCACTTT
.	TRBD1	13	TRBV2	TRBJ1-2	CASSADRGGGYTF	TGTGCCAGCAGTGCGGACAGGGGTGGTGGCTACACCTTC
.	.	15	TRBV6-1	TRBJ2-7	CASSEAFDRSYEQYF	TGTGCCAGCAGTGAAGCCTTCGACAGGTCCTACGAGCAGTACTTC
.	TRBD2	15	TRBV7-8	TRBJ2-5	CASSLVSLAGETQYF	TGTGCCAGCAGCTTAGTTTCCCTAGCGGGAGAGACCCAGTACTTC
once	.	12	TRBV30	TRBJ1-1	CAWRATNTEAFF	TGTGCCTGGAGAGCAACGAACACTGAAGCTTTCTTT
.	TRBD2	15	TRBV10-2	TRBJ2-5	CASTPTTSDQETQYF	TGCGCCAGCACCCCCACTACTAGCGACCAAGAGACCCAGTACTTC
once	TRBD1	14	TRBV4-1	TRBJ2-7	CASSPTGNSYEQYF	TGCGCCAGCAGCCCGACAGGGAACTCCTACGAGCAGTACTTC
.	TRBD2	15	TRBV6-4	TRBJ2-5	CASSVLAGAGETQYF	TGTGCCAGCAGTGTCCTAGCGGGAGCGGGAGAGACCCAGTACTTC
few	.	12	TRBV30	TRBJ1-2	CAWSVQRYGYTF	TGTGCCTGGAGTGTACAGAGATATGGCTACACCTTC